The rows below give T cell receptor beta chains drawn from one sample of a study of monozygotic twins with inflammatory bowel disease. TCRdb re-called the 5' RACE reads and gives one entry per CDR3 protein, without DNA. The sample table sets out 350,000 to 400,000 distinct CDR3 sequences. Sequences were obtained from blood. The receptors shown here come from a human donor with ulcerative colitis or Crohn's disease, or a healthy co-twin of an affected twin (not recorded which). The CDR3 runs from the conserved cysteine through the conserved F or W. Each record gives: J gene, V gene, CDR3 protein.

TRBJ2-5 | TRBV5-1 | CASSLLGVETQYF
TRBJ2-7 | TRBV12-3/TRBV12-4 | CASSPRTGVREQYF
TRBJ1-5 | TRBV6-5 | CASSYSSAGVGSNQPQHF
TRBJ1-2 | TRBV19 | CASSIERINYGYTF
TRBJ2-5 | TRBV6-5 | CASSYSRGREGETQYF
TRBJ2-3 | TRBV12-3/TRBV12-4 | CASTPLVSGSGFGDTQYF
TRBJ1-6 | TRBV27 | CASSGREDRGHSSYNSPLHF
TRBJ1-4 | TRBV10-3 | CATSLLKQDEKLFF
TRBJ2-3 | TRBV29-1 | CSVEINASGGQTDTQYF
TRBJ2-1 | TRBV5-1 | CASSFIVTSGGRSNNEQFF
TRBJ2-7 | TRBV12-3/TRBV12-4 | CASSLRLGTRQLYF
TRBJ1-5 | TRBV12-3/TRBV12-4 | CASSRTGWGQPQHF
TRBJ1-4 | TRBV27 | CASSLSLWREGTNEKLFF
TRBJ2-2 | TRBV25-1 | CASSDWAGGHGELFF
TRBJ1-4 | TRBV5-6 | CASSLGRSNEKLFF
TRBJ1-1 | TRBV18 | CASSPRNRGSMNTEAFF
TRBJ2-7 | TRBV10-3 | CAISPGQGSFWYEQYF
TRBJ2-3 | TRBV12-3/TRBV12-4 | CASSSTSGGWTDTQYF
TRBJ2-2 | TRBV20-1 | CSASRTEYSGELFF
TRBJ2-7 | TRBV20-1 | CSAERGGPYEQYF
TRBJ2-3 | TRBV7-2 | CASSLYYGTDTQYF
TRBJ2-2 | TRBV4-3 | CASSQDLGAGGTGELFF
TRBJ1-3 | TRBV5-1 | CASSLGLDRGPGNTIYF
TRBJ2-5 | TRBV5-1 | CASSLYGLAGEGQETQYF
TRBJ2-7 | TRBV7-9 | CASSLVGSSYEQYF
TRBJ2-7 | TRBV5-4 | CASSFLQGAYEQYF
TRBJ2-7 | TRBV7-2 | CASTLETGGYEQYF
TRBJ2-1 | TRBV4-2 | CASSHLTSGGAGEQFF
TRBJ2-3 | TRBV27 | CASSDRVGTDTQYF
TRBJ2-1 | TRBV9 | CASSVLSAYDNEQFF
TRBJ2-7 | TRBV15 | CATSRTRGTSGYYEQYF
TRBJ2-7 | TRBV5-1 | CASSSIPRQDYEQYF
TRBJ2-2 | TRBV6-2/TRBV6-3 | CASSLRHPVGAAGELFF
TRBJ1-1 | TRBV3-1 | CASSQDPGMSMNTEAFF
TRBJ2-3 | TRBV29-1 | CSTSPTGGTDTQYF
TRBJ2-1 | TRBV14 | CASSLLVLNNEQFF
TRBJ1-3 | TRBV3-1 | CASSRENTIYF
TRBJ1-1 | TRBV5-1 | CASSWGTGGIMNTEAFF
TRBJ2-5 | TRBV6-2/TRBV6-3 | CASSYVRGETQYF
TRBJ2-1 | TRBV12-3/TRBV12-4 | CASTPLGGSSYNEQFF
TRBJ1-1 | TRBV12-3/TRBV12-4 | CASSLGGAAFF
TRBJ2-7 | TRBV2 | CASSVAGTSYEQYF
TRBJ2-1 | TRBV5-1 | CASSLDQTDEQFF
TRBJ2-1 | TRBV19 | CASSIRPNGNEQFF
TRBJ2-4 | TRBV6-1 | CASSEALFGGAKNIQYF